This TCR beta chain was recovered during a study of beta chain features in type 1 diabetes (dated by TCRdb to the late 2010s). Background for the entire study: Patients and healthy donors did not differ in mean age, gender distribution, total cell number or subset yield. Across all samples, 90 million to 130 million sorted cells were examined, and cell number per subset correlated strongly with RNA yield. The study compared the TCRB repertoires of sorted circulating CD4+ T cell subsets in recently diagnosed type 1 diabetes patients with those in matched healthy donors. Naive and central memory subsets were obtained from all 30 or so donors, but regulatory and stem cell-like memory subsets were isolated from only 8 patients and roughly eight healthy donors.

Results the study describes overall, beyond this receptor: A moderate but significant shortening of TCRB CDR3 length was observed in type 1 diabetes patients in all four CD4+ subsets. PCR might favor shorter templates, but patient and control samples were amplified and corrected together, so any skew would affect both groups equally. Because small numbers of individuals were included in the HLA sub-analyses, any influence of HLA type on TCRB rearrangement was left unresolved. Because cDNA was sequenced instead of genomic DNA, highly expressing activated cells could be over-represented, though the groups showed no difference in activation or CD3 levels. At VDJ recombination sites, patients with type 1 diabetes made fewer insertions and deleted more nucleotides, a pattern implying thymic rearrangement abnormalities. Naive, central memory and regulatory TCRB repertoires appeared to be more similar among patients than among healthy donors.

This clone was observed a handful of times. Its antigen is unknown. Per-base qualities were not stored, and no clone one base away is much larger. The entire amount of isolated RNA was reverse transcribed using the High Capacity cDNA Reverse Transcription Kit, so the sequenced TCRB transcripts were expressed ones. For stem cell-like memory T cell samples, survey-depth immunoSEQ sequencing was used, averaging about 1.01 million total reads per sample. After sorted cells were lysed in RLT buffer, RNA was extracted with DNase-treated RNeasy Micro or Mini kits, with the choice depending on cell number. Each cell subset was processed on its own to prevent cross-contamination, while patient and healthy donor samples were processed together. The immunoSEQ multiplex PCR was used to amplify TCRB sequences from cDNA, generating 87-bp fragments that spanned the CDR3 region. The amplicons were sequenced using the Illumina HiSeq platform. Per the original workflow: Synthetic template baselines were used to correct PCR bias computationally, reads within Hamming distance 2 were collapsed together, and singletons that could not be merged were discarded. Reads were aligned against IMGT so that V, D and J genes, CDR3 length and insertions or deletions at six rearrangement sites could be assigned. Within each subset, clonotype counts were normalized to sorted cell number, after which true diversity and Gini coefficients were computed with the tcR R package. Repertoire sharing was quantified using the overlap coefficient calculated on TCRB nucleotide sequences. Drawn from immuneACCESS, this table holds only the in-frame rearrangements with V and J called that TCRdb kept. Clones are partly lost; checked studies trace under half to an unresolved V gene and leave the rest unexplained. D and trimming were read from the DNA, whereas the V and J calls and clone size are those reported in that table. The sample table lists tens of thousands of clones, approximately 51% of them with a count of one. The ten largest clones take up 0.2% to 0.3% of the sample.

Each donor gave one peripheral blood draw, averaging approximately 0.12 L, which was collected into heparinised tubes. A BD FACSAria II and a panel including CD45RO, CCR7, CD25, CD127, CD95 and CD27 were used to sort naive, central memory, regulatory and stem cell-like memory CD4+ T cells. A purity above 98% was achieved for all sorted populations. Right away, PBMCs were isolated by Lymphoprep density gradient centrifugation and were stained directly, with no culture step. Samples were stained and sorted in pairs, with one healthy donor and one patient per experiment, so that batch effects were minimized. Looking up the germline V gene yields CDR1 ENHRY and CDR2 SYGVKD. Here V drops 7 bases and J drops 6 bases, and the junction holds 15 bases not matched to any gene. Including cysteine and phenylalanine, the CDR3 has 15 amino acids. Only CDR3 DNA is held: 45 bases, read in frame from base 1.

Specimen: stem cell memory CD4+ T cells from blood. The cell subset or site label corresponds to: stem cell-like memory CD4+ T cells. The chain joins TRBV10-3 to TRBJ2-7, and TRBD1 matches 7 of the central bases. The origin of this receptor is a woman in her 30s in good health. The nucleotides are TGTGCCATCAAGGGTTTTGGACAGGCCGAGGGCGAGCAGTACTTC. Its coded protein is CAIKGFGQAEGEQYF.